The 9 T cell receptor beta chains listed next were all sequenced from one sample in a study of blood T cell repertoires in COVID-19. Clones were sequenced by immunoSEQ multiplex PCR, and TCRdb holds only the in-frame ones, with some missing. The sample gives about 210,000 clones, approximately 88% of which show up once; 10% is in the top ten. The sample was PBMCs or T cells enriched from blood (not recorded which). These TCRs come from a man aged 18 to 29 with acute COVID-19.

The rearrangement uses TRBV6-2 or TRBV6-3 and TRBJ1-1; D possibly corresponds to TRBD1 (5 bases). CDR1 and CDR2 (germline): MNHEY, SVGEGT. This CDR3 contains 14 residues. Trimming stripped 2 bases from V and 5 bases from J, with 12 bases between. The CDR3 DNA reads TGTGCCAGCAGTTACGGGGGGAGCTGGACTGAAGCTTTCTTT. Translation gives CASSYGGSWTEAFF.

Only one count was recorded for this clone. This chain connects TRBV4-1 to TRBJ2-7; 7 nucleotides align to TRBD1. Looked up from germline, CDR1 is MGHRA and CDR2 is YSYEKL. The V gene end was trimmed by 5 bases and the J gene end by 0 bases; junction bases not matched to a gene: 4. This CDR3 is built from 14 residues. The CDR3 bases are TGCGCCAGCAGCGGACAGGTTAGCTCCTACGAGCAGTACTTC. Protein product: CASSGQVSSYEQYF.

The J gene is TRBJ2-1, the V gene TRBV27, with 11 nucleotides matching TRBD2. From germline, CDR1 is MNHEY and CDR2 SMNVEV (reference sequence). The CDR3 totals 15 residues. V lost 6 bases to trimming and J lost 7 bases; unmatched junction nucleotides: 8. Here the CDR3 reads CASRRLAGTANEQFF. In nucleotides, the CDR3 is TGTGCCAGCAGACGACTAGCGGGAACGGCGAATGAGCAGTTCTTC.

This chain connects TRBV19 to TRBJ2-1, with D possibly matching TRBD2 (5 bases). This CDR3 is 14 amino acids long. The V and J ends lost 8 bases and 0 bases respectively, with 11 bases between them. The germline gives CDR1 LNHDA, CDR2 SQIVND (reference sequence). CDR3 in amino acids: CASHGESSYNEQFF. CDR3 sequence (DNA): TGTGCCAGTCATGGGGAGAGCTCCTACAATGAGCAGTTCTTC.

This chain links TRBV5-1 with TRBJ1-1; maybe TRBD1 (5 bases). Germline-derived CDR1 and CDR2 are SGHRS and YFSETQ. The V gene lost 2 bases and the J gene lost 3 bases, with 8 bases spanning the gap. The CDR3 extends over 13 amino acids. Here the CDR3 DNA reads TGCGCCAGCAGCTTCGGCAGGGACACTGAAGCTTTCTTT. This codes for CASSFGRDTEAFF. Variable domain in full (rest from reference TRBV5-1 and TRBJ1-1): KAGVTQTPRYLIKTRGQQVTLSCSPISGHRSVSWYQQTPGQGLQFLFEYFSETQRNKGNFPGRFSGRQFSNSRSEMNVSTLELGDSALYLCASSFGRDTEAFFGQGTRLTVV.

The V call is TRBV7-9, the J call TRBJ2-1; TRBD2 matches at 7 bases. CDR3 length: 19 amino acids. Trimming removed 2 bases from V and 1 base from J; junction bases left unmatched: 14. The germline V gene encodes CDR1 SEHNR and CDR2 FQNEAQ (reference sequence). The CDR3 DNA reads TGTGCCAGCAGCTTAAGTTGGCGGGAGAGGGTGTTTTCCTACAATGAGCAGTTCTTC. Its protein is CASSLSWRERVFSYNEQFF. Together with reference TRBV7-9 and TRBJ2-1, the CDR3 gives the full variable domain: DTGVSQNPRHKITKRGQNVTFRCDPISEHNRLYWYRQTLGQGPEFLTYFQNEAQLEKSRLLSDRFSAERPKGSFSTLEIQRTEQGDSAMYLCASSLSWRERVFSYNEQFFGPGTRLTVL.

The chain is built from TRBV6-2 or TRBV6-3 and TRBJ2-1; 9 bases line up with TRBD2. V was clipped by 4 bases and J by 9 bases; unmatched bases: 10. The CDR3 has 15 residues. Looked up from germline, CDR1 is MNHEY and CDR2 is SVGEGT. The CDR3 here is CASSSASGKGGEQFF. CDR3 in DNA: TGTGCCAGCAGTTCGGCTAGCGGGAAGGGTGGTGAGCAGTTCTTC.

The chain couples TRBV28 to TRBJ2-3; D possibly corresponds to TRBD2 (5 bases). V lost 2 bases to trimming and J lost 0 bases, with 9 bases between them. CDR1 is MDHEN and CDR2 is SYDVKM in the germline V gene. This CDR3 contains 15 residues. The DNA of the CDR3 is TGTGCCAGCAGTTTAGAACGGACTAGCACAGATACGCAGTATTTT. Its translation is CASSLERTSTDTQYF.

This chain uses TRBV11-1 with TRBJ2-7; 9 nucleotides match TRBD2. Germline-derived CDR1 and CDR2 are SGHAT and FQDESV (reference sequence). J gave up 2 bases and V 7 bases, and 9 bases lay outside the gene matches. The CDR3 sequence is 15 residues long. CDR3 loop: CASTPRGGETYEQYF. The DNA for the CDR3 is TGTGCCAGCACCCCTCGCGGGGGGGAAACCTACGAGCAGTACTTC. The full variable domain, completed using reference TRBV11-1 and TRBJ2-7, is EAEVAQSPRYKITEKSQAVAFWCDPISGHATLYWYRQILGQGPELLVQFQDESVVDDSQLPKDRFSAERLKGVDSTLKIQPAELGDSAMYLCASTPRGGETYEQYFGPGTRLTVT.